The rows below give T cell receptor beta chains drawn from one sample of a study of shared clonotypes between healthy human individuals. TCRdb's table, derived via immunoSEQ multiplex PCR, lists solely in-frame clones and lacks some. The table has hundreds of thousands of clones, around 96% seen once. The sample was naive CD8+ T cells sorted from blood. The receptors shown here come from a young woman in good health. CDR3s leave out the opening cysteine and the closing phenylalanine or tryptophan.

len: 16; j_gene: TRBJ1-4; v_gene: TRBV2; CDR3aa: ASRQDRDQFDLNEKLF
len: 12; j_gene: TRBJ2-7; v_gene: TRBV5-6; CDR3aa: ASSLTGGPYEQY
len: 11; j_gene: TRBJ1-4; v_gene: TRBV7-9; CDR3aa: ASGRTESEKLF
len: 14; j_gene: TRBJ1-3; v_gene: TRBV7-9; CDR3aa: ASTDPPGQTGNTIY
len: 10; j_gene: TRBJ2-7; v_gene: TRBV2; CDR3aa: ASSDIPYEQY
len: 13; j_gene: TRBJ2-7; v_gene: TRBV27; CDR3aa: ASSSLPPAGYEQY
len: 12; j_gene: TRBJ2-3; v_gene: TRBV11-2; CDR3aa: ASSPTRAADTQY
len: 13; j_gene: TRBJ2-5; v_gene: TRBV14; CDR3aa: ASSQAYKIQETQY
len: 9; j_gene: TRBJ2-7; v_gene: TRBV27; CDR3aa: ASSLSYEQY
len: 13; j_gene: TRBJ2-1; v_gene: TRBV7-8; CDR3aa: ASNVFEGSYNEQF
len: 11; j_gene: TRBJ2-1; v_gene: TRBV5-1; CDR3aa: ASSLEQYNEQF
len: 13; j_gene: TRBJ1-5; v_gene: TRBV28; CDR3aa: ASTLRDRGYQPQH
len: 15; j_gene: TRBJ2-2; v_gene: TRBV5-1; CDR3aa: ASSLFTGQGITGELF
len: 14; j_gene: TRBJ2-1; v_gene: TRBV7-3; CDR3aa: ASSKLSGSSYNEQF
len: 7; j_gene: TRBJ2-7; v_gene: TRBV7-4; CDR3aa: ASSDEQY
len: 14; j_gene: TRBJ1-2; v_gene: TRBV5-6; CDR3aa: ASSFGRDLSNYGYT
len: 10; j_gene: TRBJ2-1; v_gene: TRBV25-1; CDR3aa: AITDYYNEQF
len: 11; j_gene: TRBJ1-1; v_gene: TRBV11-3; CDR3aa: ASSLAVNTEAF
len: 13; j_gene: TRBJ1-4; v_gene: TRBV2; CDR3aa: ASRRRTGRDEKLF
len: 14; j_gene: TRBJ2-5; v_gene: TRBV6-1; CDR3aa: ASSDWLAGLQETQY
len: 9; j_gene: TRBJ2-1; v_gene: TRBV30; CDR3aa: AWSFSDEQF
len: 15; j_gene: TRBJ1-1; v_gene: TRBV29-1; CDR3aa: SVGGVAGGRVNTEAF
len: 15; j_gene: TRBJ2-1; v_gene: TRBV11-2; CDR3aa: ASSQDEVGWGESEQF
len: 11; j_gene: TRBJ2-1; v_gene: TRBV7-9; CDR3aa: ASSATGYNEQF
len: 13; j_gene: TRBJ2-2; v_gene: TRBV11-2; CDR3aa: ASSLGLGVTGELF
len: 11; j_gene: -; v_gene: TRBV19; CDR3aa: ASSITTAYEQY
len: 11; j_gene: TRBJ2-1; v_gene: TRBV15; CDR3aa: ATSRLENNEQF
len: 14; j_gene: TRBJ2-3; v_gene: TRBV5-6; CDR3aa: ASSTSGRAVTDTQY
len: 11; j_gene: TRBJ1-2; v_gene: TRBV25-1; CDR3aa: ASSVGPNYGYT
len: 12; j_gene: TRBJ1-4; v_gene: TRBV5-1; CDR3aa: ASSSGQGREKLF
len: 13; j_gene: TRBJ2-4; v_gene: TRBV7-9; CDR3aa: ASASIAVAKNIQY
len: 14; j_gene: TRBJ2-3; v_gene: TRBV19; CDR3aa: ASSDLTGRNTDTQY
len: 16; j_gene: TRBJ1-3; v_gene: TRBV11-2; CDR3aa: ASSLDYWEGASGNTIY
len: 11; j_gene: TRBJ2-7; v_gene: TRBV29-1; CDR3aa: SGVFRRESEQY
len: 14; j_gene: TRBJ2-1; v_gene: TRBV6-5; CDR3aa: ASSYHPLDEDNEQF
len: 13; j_gene: TRBJ1-1; v_gene: TRBV4-1; CDR3aa: ASSLTTGKNTEAF
len: 15; j_gene: TRBJ2-3; v_gene: TRBV27; CDR3aa: ASSSSAHEIVTDTQY
len: 13; j_gene: TRBJ2-5; v_gene: TRBV10-1; CDR3aa: ASSDTNRAQETQY
len: 13; j_gene: TRBJ2-7; v_gene: TRBV29-1; CDR3aa: SVSSGTSGTYEQY
len: 13; j_gene: TRBJ2-7; v_gene: TRBV5-1; CDR3aa: ASSPPGQGVDEQY
len: 13; j_gene: TRBJ1-1; v_gene: TRBV7-8; CDR3aa: ASSAAQGARTEAF
len: 12; j_gene: TRBJ2-3; v_gene: TRBV27; CDR3aa: ASRNRGGTDTQY
len: 17; j_gene: TRBJ1-2; v_gene: TRBV4-1; CDR3aa: ASSQGWIRLRTVADGYT
len: 11; j_gene: TRBJ1-4; v_gene: TRBV27; CDR3aa: ASSLLGFKKLF
len: 12; j_gene: TRBJ2-3; v_gene: TRBV6-5; CDR3aa: ASSPGGGTDTQY
len: 11; j_gene: TRBJ1-1; v_gene: TRBV9; CDR3aa: ASSVGTNTEAF
len: 12; j_gene: TRBJ1-4; v_gene: TRBV28; CDR3aa: ASSFSGTNEKLF
len: 14; j_gene: TRBJ2-2; v_gene: TRBV11-2; CDR3aa: ASSTSDRKYTGELF
len: 13; j_gene: TRBJ2-7; v_gene: TRBV6-1; CDR3aa: ASSEAAGGSYEQY
len: 13; j_gene: TRBJ1-2; v_gene: TRBV14; CDR3aa: ASSQTGTASGGYT
len: 14; j_gene: TRBJ2-3; v_gene: TRBV11-1; CDR3aa: ASSSPLAGITDTQY
len: 13; j_gene: TRBJ1-3; v_gene: TRBV4-1; CDR3aa: ASSQEGITGNTIY
len: 13; j_gene: TRBJ1-1; v_gene: TRBV19; CDR3aa: ASSIDLDENTEAF
len: 11; j_gene: TRBJ2-1; v_gene: TRBV29-1; CDR3aa: SVVGTPYNEQF
len: 12; j_gene: TRBJ1-1; v_gene: TRBV14; CDR3aa: ASSRTGLDTEAF
len: 13; j_gene: TRBJ2-1; v_gene: TRBV6-5; CDR3aa: ASSYGSGSSDEQF
len: 16; j_gene: TRBJ2-1; v_gene: TRBV29-1; CDR3aa: SVEGGLAGATSYNEQF
len: 11; j_gene: TRBJ2-5; v_gene: TRBV7-9; CDR3aa: ASSVHPAETQY
len: 8; j_gene: TRBJ1-1; v_gene: TRBV11-2; CDR3aa: ASSEGEAF
len: 13; j_gene: TRBJ2-3; v_gene: TRBV7-6; CDR3aa: ASSLYRGSTDTQY